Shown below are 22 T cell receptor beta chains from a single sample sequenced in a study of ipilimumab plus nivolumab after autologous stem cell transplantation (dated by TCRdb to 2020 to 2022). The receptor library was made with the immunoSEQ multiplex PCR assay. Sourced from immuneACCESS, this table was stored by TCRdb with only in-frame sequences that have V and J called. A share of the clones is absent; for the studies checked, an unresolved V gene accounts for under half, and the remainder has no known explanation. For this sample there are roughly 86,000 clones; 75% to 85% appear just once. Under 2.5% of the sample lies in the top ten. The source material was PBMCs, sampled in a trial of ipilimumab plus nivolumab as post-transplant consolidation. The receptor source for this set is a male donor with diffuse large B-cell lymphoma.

The CDR3 here is CAWSVRQGDGYTF. Written as DNA, the CDR3 is TGTGCCTGGAGTGTAAGACAGGGCGATGGCTACACCTTC. The chain recombines TRBV30 with TRBJ1-2; TRBD1 matches 7 bases. Germline lookup yields CDR1 GTSNPN and CDR2 SVGIG (reference sequence). The CDR3 runs 13 residues. V lost 0 bases to trimming and J lost 6 bases; unmatched junction nucleotides: 4.

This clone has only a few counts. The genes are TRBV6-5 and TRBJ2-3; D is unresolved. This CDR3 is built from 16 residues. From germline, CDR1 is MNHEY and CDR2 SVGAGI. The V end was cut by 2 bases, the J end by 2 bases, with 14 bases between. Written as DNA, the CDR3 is TGTGCCAGCAGTTACCGACTCCCATCCCTCACAGATACGCAGTATTTT. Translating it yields CASSYRLPSLTDTQYF.

Here the CDR3 reads CASSFNWILYNEQFF. The DNA for the CDR3 is TGTGCCAGCAGTTTTAACTGGATCCTCTACAATGAGCAGTTCTTC. This chain links TRBV7-2 with TRBJ2-1; D gene unclear. From germline, CDR1 is SGHTA and CDR2 FQGNSA. The CDR3 contains 15 residues. V was pared by 6 bases and J by 3 bases, with 15 bases between.

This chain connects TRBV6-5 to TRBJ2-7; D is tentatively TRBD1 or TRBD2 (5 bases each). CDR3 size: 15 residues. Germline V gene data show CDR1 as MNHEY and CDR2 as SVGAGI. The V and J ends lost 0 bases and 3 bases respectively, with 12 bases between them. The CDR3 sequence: CASSYSGTAGYEQYF. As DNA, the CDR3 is TGTGCCAGCAGTTACTCCGGGACGGCAGGCTACGAGCAGTACTTC.

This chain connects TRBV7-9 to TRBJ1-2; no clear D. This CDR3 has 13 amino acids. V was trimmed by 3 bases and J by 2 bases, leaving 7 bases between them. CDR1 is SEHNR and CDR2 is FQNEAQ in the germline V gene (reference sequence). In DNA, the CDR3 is TGTGCCAGCAGCTTGGGCAGGAACTATGGCTACACCTTC. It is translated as CASSLGRNYGYTF.

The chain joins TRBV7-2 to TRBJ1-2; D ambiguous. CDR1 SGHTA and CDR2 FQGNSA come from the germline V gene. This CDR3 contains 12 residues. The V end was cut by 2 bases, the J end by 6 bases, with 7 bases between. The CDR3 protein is CASSLLGNGYTF. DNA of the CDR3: TGTGCCAGCAGCTTACTAGGGAATGGCTACACCTTC.

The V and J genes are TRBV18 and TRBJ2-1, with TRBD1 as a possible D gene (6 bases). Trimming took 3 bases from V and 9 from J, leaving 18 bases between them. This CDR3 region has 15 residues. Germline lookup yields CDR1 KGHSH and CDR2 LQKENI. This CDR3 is CASSPGTTQGGEQFF. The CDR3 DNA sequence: TGTGCCAGCTCACCGGGGACAACCCAAGGAGGTGAGCAGTTCTTC.

The DNA for the CDR3 is TGTGCCAGCTCACCCGAGAGTAGTTTTGTGGCTTTCTTT. This encodes CASSPESSFVAFF. This rearrangement joins TRBV18 to TRBJ1-1; D not resolved. CDR1 and CDR2 from the germline V gene are KGHSH and LQKENI. The CDR3 runs 13 residues. Deletions cut 3 bases from V and 11 bases from J, with 16 bases between.

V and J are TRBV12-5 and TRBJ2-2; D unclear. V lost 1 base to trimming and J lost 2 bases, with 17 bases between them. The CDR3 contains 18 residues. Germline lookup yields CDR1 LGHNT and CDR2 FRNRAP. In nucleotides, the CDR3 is TGTGCTAGTGGTTTGGGCCCCACTGCCGGAAATAACACCGGGGAGCTGTTTTTT. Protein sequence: CASGLGPTAGNNTGELFF.

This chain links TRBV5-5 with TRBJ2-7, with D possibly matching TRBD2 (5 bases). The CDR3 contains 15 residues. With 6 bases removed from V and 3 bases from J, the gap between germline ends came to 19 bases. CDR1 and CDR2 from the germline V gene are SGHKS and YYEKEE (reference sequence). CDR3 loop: CASTPMGSGYYEQYF. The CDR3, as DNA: TGTGCCAGCACCCCAATGGGCAGCGGATACTACGAGCAGTACTTC.

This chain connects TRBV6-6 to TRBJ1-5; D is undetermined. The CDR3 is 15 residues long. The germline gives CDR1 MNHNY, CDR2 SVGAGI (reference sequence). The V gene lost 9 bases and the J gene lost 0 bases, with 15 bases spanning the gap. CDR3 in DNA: TGTGCCAGTCTTCCCCGCACATATAGCAATCAGCCCCAGCATTTT. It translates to CASLPRTYSNQPQHF.

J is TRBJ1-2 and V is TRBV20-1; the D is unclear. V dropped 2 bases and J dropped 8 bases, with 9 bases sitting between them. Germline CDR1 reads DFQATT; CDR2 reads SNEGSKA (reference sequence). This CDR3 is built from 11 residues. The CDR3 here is CSARSGRGYTF. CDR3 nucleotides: TGCAGTGCTAGATCGGGGAGGGGCTACACCTTC.

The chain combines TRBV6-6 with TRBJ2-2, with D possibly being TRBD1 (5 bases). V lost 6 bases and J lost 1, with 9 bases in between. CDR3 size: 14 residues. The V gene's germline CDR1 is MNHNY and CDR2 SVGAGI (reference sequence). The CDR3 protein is CASRGQGNTGELFF. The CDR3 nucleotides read TGTGCCAGCAGGGGTCAGGGGAACACCGGGGAGCTGTTTTTT.

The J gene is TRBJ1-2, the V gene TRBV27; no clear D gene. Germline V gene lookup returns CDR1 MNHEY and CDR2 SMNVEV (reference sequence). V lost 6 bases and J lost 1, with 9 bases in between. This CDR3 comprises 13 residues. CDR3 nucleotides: TGTGCCAGCAGACGGGAAATTAACTATGGCTACACCTTC. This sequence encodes CASRREINYGYTF.

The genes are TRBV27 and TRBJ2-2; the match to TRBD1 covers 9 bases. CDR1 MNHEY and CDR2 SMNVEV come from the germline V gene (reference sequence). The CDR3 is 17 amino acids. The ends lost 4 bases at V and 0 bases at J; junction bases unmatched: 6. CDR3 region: CASSSHRGPSNTGELFF. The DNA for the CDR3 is TGTGCCAGCAGTTCCCACAGGGGGCCCTCGAACACCGGGGAGCTGTTTTTT.

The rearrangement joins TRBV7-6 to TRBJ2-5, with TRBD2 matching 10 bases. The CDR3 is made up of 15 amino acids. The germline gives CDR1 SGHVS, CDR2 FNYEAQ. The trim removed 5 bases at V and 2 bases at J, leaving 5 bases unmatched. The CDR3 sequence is CASSDGLAAQETQYF. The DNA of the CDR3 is TGTGCCAGCAGCGATGGACTAGCGGCTCAAGAGACCCAGTACTTC.

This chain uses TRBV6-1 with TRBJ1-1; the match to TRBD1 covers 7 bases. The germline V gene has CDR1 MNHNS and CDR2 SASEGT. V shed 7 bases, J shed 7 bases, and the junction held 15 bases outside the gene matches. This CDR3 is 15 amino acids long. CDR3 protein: CASKNRGSVGGEAFF. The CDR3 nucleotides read TGTGCCAGCAAAAACAGGGGCTCTGTCGGAGGTGAAGCTTTCTTT.

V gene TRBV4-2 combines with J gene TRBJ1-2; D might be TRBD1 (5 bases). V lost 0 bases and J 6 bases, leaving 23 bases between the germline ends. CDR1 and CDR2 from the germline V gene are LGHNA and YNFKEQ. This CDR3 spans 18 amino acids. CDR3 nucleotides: TGTGCCAGCAGCCAAGATCTCCTTACGGCAGGGATTTATCATGGCTACACCTTC. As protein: CASSQDLLTAGIYHGYTF.

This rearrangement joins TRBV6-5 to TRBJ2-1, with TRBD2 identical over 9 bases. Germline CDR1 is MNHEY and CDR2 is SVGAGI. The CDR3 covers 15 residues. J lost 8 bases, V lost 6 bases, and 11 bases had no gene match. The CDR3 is CASSRRASGADEQFF. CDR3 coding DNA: TGTGCCAGCAGCCGCCGGGCTAGCGGGGCGGATGAGCAGTTCTTC.

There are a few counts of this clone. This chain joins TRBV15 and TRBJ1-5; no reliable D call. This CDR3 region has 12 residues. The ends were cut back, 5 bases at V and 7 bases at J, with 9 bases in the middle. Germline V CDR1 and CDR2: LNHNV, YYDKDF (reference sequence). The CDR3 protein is CATSLRTQPQHF. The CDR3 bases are TGTGCCACCAGCCTCAGAACCCAGCCCCAGCATTTT.

CDR3 in DNA: TGTGCCAGCAGCTTCGACCGGGCCAATACGCAGTATTTT. This codes for CASSFDRANTQYF. The chain has TRBV7-2 and TRBJ2-3, with D unclear. CDR3 length: 13 amino acids. Germline V CDR1 and CDR2: SGHTA, FQGNSA. Trimming stripped 3 bases from V and 7 bases from J, with 11 bases between.

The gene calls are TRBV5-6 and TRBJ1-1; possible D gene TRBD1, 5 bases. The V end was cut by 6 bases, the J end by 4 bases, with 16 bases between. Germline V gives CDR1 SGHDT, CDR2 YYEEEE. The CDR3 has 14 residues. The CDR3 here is CASTLLGVGTEAFF. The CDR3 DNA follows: TGTGCCAGCACCCTATTAGGGGTAGGCACTGAAGCTTTCTTT.